This T cell receptor (beta chain) stems from a study of shared clonotypes between healthy human individuals. Overall study: CD4 naive and CD4 memory each took three plates per donor, while CD8 naive took two and CD8 memory one.

Findings and limits, study-wide: Against clonotypes common to all four donors, non-shared ones had lower generation probabilities.

On sorted subsets, replicate PCRs used 150 to 250 ng DNA, or some 28,000 T cell genomes. The data were produced by immunoSEQ multiplex PCR, yet TCRdb's version contains in-frame clones alone and is incomplete. The sample has about 2 million clones, approximately 95% seen once. Deletions cut 0 bases from V and 4 bases from J, with 8 bases between. The V gene's germline CDR1 is SGHTA and CDR2 FQGNSA. This CDR3 has 14 amino acids. Comment on this clone: The antigen is undetermined.

The naive CD8 population came from CD45RO-negative cells selected for CCR7, without terminally differentiated effector memory CD45RA+ cells. The sample taken for sequencing was naive CD8+ T cells sorted from blood. This sequence joins TRBV7-2 and TRBJ2-3; D call uncertain. This receptor was obtained from a man aged 18 to 29 in good health. The CDR3 spells CASSLALRADTQYF. CDR3 bases: TGTGCCAGCAGCTTAGCTCTAAGAGCAGATACGCAGTATTTT.